What follows describes a single TCR beta chain. Its cognate antigen is unknown. The source of the sample is a study of blood T cells in healthy people across ages. Together with a sample-barcoded 5' primer, a J-beta primer mix was included in a second PCR lasting about 7 to 11 cycles. Using its own MiXCR run on the 5' RACE reads, TCRdb lists one record per CDR3 protein. Of some 1.6 million distinct CDR3 sequences listed, 30% to 35% were seen once; the top ten hold 10% to 12%. Study findings and constraints: Higher diversity and more naive CD4+ cells were features of long-lived donors, compared to aged donors. PBMCs that were unsorted prevented a conclusive naive versus antigen-experienced comparison. Older age coincided with a roughly linear decline in TCR beta diversity per million T cells.

The sample taken for sequencing was blood. This receptor was identified in a woman in her thirties in good health.

As DNA, the CDR3 is TGTGCCAGCAGTTTCGGGTCCCGGGGGCAGCCCCAGCATTTT. This gives the protein CASSFGSRGQPQHF. The chain recombines TRBV12-3 or TRBV12-4 with TRBJ1-5; D perhaps matches TRBD1 (5 bases). V dropped 3 bases and J dropped 7 bases, with 13 bases sitting between them. The CDR3 has 14 residues.